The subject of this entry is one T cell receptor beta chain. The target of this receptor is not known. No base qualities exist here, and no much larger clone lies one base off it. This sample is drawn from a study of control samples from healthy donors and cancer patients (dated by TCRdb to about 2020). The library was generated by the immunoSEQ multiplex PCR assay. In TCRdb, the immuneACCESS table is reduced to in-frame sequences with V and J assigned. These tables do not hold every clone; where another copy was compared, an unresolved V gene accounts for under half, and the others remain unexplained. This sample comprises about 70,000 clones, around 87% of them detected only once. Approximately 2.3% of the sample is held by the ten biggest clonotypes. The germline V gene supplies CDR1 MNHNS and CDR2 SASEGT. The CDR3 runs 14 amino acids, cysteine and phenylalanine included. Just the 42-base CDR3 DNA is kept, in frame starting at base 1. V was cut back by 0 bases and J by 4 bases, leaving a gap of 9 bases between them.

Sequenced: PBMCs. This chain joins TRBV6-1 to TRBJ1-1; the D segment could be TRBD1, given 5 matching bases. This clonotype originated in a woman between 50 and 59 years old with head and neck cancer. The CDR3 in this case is CASSEAGQGTEAFF. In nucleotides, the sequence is TGTGCCAGCAGTGAAGCAGGGCAGGGCACTGAAGCTTTCTTT.